This T cell receptor beta chain was sequenced during a study of blood T cells in healthy people across ages (dated by TCRdb to the mid-2010s). For context, the study as a whole: In model experiments, roughly one uniquely barcoded TCR beta cDNA molecule per two T cells was captured by template switching. The donors were split into four age groups: young (average around 16 years), middle-aged (roughly 42), aged (roughly 68) and long-lived (roughly 88). The study analyzed two additional independent replicas of 1 million unique cDNA reads from the same blood draw for two donors, one aged 18 to 30 and one aged 80 or older. Donors of different ages were randomly distributed across sequencing lanes to avoid experimental bias. To track age-related changes in TCR beta repertoire diversity, the study relied on deep sequencing normalized with unique cDNA molecular identifiers.

Regarding this clonotype: Its antigen has not been determined. Nothing much larger sits one base from this clone, and base qualities are not available.

Preparation of the library involved 5' RACE. For sequencing, an Illumina HiSeq 2500 was employed. The second PCR ran for roughly 7 to 11 cycles and used a J-beta primer mix along with a sample-barcoded 5' primer. A template-switch 5' adaptor carrying 12 random nucleotides introduced a unique molecular identifier onto each TCR beta cDNA molecule. At least 3 million CDR3-containing paired-end reads were obtained from each sample. First-strand cDNA was synthesized from all RNA with the Mint cDNA synthesis kit, primed by a TRBC-specific oligonucleotide. Following uracil-DNA glycosylase treatment, a first 18-cycle PCR with universal primers M1SS and BC2_uni_R was performed on all cDNA. Per the source publication's procedure: Normalization of each sample was performed by random selection of 1 million high-quality reads, each carrying a distinct molecular identifier. Instead of being binned into consensus sequences, reads with shared molecular identifiers were discarded. MiTCR, set to a Q25 quality threshold and the strictest error-elimination algorithm, was used for CDR3 identification, clonotype clustering and error correction. A nonparametric unseen species model with Euler transformation was used to estimate a lower bound on total TCR beta diversity. The raw public data were reprocessed by TCRdb itself: fastp quality trimming at Q25, MiXCR clonotype calling, in-frame beta chains only. CDR3 protein duplicates are merged, each entry listing the most common genes and DNA. The V and J calls, along with clone size, are taken from TCRdb and not from the paper's own processing. The sample yields about 1.5 million distinct CDR3 sequences; about 42% were counted once. The top ten hold 4% of the sample.

General study outcomes and caveats: The percentage of naive T cells measured by flow cytometry correlated strongly with observed TCR beta diversity. Estimates of total diversity based on one million sequenced T cells were regarded as lower bounds and as underestimates. Compared with the aged group, the long-lived group had more naive CD4+ T cells, fewer expanded clones and increased TCR diversity, suggesting age selection. The CMV infection status of donors was not known, potentially confounding age-related changes in expanded clonotypes. Because profiling used bulk unsorted PBMCs, naive and antigen-experienced compartments could not be compared conclusively. As age increased, observed TCR beta diversity per million T cells dropped in a roughly linear way, and a significant reduction was already evident by age about 40.

The donors were 40 or so Caucasian individuals from Russia, aged roughly 6 to 90 years, who were systemically healthy. Roughly 9 milliliters of peripheral blood were drawn from each donor into EDTA-treated Vacutainer tubes. Ficoll-Paque density-gradient centrifugation was used to isolate PBMCs, with at least 6.5 million per sample. Trizol reagent was used to extract total RNA from the PBMCs, yielding at least 6 micrograms per sample. The percentages of naive CD45RAhigh/CD27high T cells were determined by flow cytometry on a PBMC aliquot from every donor. This TCR was sampled from a young woman in good health. The specimen was blood.

The bases read TGTGCCAGCAGCCCCAGCGGGGAGGGTCGGGCTTTCTTT. It translates to CASSPSGEGRAFF. In this chain, TRBV6-5 is recombined with TRBJ1-1; no D gene is confidently identified. According to the germline V gene, CDR1 reads MNHEY and CDR2 reads SVGAGI. V and J lose 6 bases and 11 bases, and a span of 19 bases separates them. Reading from cysteine to phenylalanine, the CDR3 counts 13 amino acids. Only the CDR3 region is kept as DNA, spanning 39 bases read in frame from base 1.